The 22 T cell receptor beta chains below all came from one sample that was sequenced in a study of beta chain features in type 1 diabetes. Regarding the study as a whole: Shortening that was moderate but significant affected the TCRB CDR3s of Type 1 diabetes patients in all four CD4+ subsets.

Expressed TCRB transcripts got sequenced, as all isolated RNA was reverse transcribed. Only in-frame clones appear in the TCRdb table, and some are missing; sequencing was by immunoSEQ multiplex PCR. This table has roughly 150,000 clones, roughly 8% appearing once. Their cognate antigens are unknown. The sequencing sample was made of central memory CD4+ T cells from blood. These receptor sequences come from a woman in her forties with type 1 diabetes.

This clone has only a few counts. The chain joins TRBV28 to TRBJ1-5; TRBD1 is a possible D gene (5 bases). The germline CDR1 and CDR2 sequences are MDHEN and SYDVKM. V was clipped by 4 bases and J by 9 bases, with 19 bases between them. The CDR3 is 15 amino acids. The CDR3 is CASSSLKRGRGPQHF. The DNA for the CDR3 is TGTGCCAGCAGTTCCCTTAAAAGGGGTCGAGGGCCCCAGCATTTT.

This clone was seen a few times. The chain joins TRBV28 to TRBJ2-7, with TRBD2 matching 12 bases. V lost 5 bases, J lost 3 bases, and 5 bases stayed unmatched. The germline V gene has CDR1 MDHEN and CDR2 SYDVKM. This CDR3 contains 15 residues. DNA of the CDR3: TGTGCCAGCAGTCCTCCGACTAGCGGGAGCTACGAGCAGTACTTC. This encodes CASSPPTSGSYEQYF.

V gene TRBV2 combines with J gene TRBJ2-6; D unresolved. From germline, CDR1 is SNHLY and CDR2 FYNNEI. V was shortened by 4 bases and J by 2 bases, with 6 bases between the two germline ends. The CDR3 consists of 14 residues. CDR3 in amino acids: CASSARTGANVLTF. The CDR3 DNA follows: TGTGCCAGCAGTGCGAGGACTGGGGCCAACGTCCTGACTTTC. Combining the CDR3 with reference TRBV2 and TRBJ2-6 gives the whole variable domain EPEVTQTPSHQVTQMGQEVILRCVPISNHLYFYWYRQILGQKVEFLVSFYNNEISEKSEIFDDQFSVERPDGSNFTLKIRSTKLEDSAMYFCASSARTGANVLTFGAGSRLTVL.

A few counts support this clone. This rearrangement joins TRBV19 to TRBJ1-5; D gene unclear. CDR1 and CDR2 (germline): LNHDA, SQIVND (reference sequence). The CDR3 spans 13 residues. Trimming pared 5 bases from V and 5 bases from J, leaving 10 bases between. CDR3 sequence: CASSPTDYQPQHF. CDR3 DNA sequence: TGTGCCAGTAGTCCCACAGATTATCAGCCCCAGCATTTT.

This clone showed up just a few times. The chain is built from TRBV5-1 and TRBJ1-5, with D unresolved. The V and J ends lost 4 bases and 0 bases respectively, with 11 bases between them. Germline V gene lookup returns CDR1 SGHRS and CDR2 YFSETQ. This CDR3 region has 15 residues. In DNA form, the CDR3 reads TGCGCCAGCAGCGAGTACAGTGATAGCAATCAGCCCCAGCATTTT. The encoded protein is CASSEYSDSNQPQHF.

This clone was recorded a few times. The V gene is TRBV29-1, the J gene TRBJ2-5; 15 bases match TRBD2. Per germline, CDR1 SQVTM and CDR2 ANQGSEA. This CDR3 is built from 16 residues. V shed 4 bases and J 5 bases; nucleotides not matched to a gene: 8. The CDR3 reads CSVVRTSGRAGETQYF. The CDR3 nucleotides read TGCAGCGTTGTGAGGACTAGCGGGAGGGCCGGTGAGACCCAGTACTTC.

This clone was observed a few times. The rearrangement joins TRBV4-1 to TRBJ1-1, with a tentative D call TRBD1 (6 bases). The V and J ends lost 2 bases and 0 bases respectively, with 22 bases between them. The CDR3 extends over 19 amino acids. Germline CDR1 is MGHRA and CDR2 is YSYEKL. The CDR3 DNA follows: TGCGCCAGCAGCCAATCCGGACAGCGGAGCCCTCTGATGAACACTGAAGCTTTCTTT. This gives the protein CASSQSGQRSPLMNTEAFF.

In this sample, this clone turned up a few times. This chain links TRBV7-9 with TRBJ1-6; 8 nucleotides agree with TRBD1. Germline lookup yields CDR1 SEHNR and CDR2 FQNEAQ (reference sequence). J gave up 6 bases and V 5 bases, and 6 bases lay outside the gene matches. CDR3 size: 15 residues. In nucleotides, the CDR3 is TGTGCCAGCAGCAGAGGACAGGGTCGTAATTCACCCCTCCACTTT. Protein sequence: CASSRGQGRNSPLHF.

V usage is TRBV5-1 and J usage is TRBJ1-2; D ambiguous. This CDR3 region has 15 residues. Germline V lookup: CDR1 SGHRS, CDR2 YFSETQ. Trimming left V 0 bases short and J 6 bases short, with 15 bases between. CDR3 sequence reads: CASSLEASGPDGYTF. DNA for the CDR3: TGCGCCAGCAGCTTGGAGGCTTCGGGTCCCGATGGCTACACCTTC. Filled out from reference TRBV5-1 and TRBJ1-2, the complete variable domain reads KAGVTQTPRYLIKTRGQQVTLSCSPISGHRSVSWYQQTPGQGLQFLFEYFSETQRNKGNFPGRFSGRQFSNSRSEMNVSTLELGDSALYLCASSLEASGPDGYTFGSGTRLTVV.

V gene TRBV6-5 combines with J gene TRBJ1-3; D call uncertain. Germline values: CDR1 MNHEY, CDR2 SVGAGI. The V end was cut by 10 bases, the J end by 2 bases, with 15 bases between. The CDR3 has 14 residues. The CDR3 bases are TGTGCCACACAGTCCCGGCAGGCTGGAAACACCATATATTTT. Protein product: CATQSRQAGNTIYF.

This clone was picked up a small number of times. The CDR3 loop is CASSPPSGDSNTEAFF. The DNA of the CDR3 is TGTGCCAGCAGCCCCCCGTCCGGGGACTCGAACACTGAAGCTTTCTTT. The V and J genes are TRBV7-2 and TRBJ1-1, with a weak D call TRBD1 (5 bases). CDR1 SGHTA and CDR2 FQGNSA come from the germline V gene. CDR3 length: 16 amino acids. Trimming took off 5 bases at V and 1 base at J, with 17 bases between the two ends.

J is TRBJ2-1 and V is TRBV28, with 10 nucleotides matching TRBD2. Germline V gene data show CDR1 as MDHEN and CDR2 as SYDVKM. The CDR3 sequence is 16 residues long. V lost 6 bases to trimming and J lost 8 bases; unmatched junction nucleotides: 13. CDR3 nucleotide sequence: TGTGCCAGCAGCAAGGGGGGGGCTAGCGGGAGCCATGAGCAGTTCTTC. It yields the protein CASSKGGASGSHEQFF.

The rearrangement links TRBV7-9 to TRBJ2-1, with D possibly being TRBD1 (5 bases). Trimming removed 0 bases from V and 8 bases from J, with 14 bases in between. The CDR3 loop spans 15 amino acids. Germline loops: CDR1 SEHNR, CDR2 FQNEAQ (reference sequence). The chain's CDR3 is CASSLANQGGDEQFF. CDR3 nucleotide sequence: TGTGCCAGCAGCTTAGCGAACCAGGGCGGCGATGAGCAGTTCTTC.

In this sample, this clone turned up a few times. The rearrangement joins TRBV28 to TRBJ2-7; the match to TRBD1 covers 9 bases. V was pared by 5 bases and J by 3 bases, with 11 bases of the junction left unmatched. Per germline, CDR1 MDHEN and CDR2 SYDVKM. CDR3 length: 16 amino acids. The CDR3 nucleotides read TGTGCCAGCAGTGATACTCCCGGGACAGGGCGCTACGAGCAGTACTTC. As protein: CASSDTPGTGRYEQYF.

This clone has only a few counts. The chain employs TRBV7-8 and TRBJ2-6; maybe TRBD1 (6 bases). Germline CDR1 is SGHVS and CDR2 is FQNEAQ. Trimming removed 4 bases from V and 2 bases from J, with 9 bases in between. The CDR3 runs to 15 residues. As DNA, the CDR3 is TGTGCCAGCAGCTCGAACAGGGCTGGGGCCAACGTCCTGACTTTC. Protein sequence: CASSSNRAGANVLTF.

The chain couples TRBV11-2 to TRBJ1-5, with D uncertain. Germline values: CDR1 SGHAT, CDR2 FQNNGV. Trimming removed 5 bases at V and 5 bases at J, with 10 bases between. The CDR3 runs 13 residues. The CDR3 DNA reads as TGTGCCAGCAGCCCCCAGACTGATCAGCCCCAGCATTTT. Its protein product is CASSPQTDQPQHF.

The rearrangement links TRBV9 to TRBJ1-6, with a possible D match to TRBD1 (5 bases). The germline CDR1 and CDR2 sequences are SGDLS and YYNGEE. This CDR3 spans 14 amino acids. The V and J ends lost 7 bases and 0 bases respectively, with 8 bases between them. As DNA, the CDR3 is TGTGCCAGCCGGGGGTCCTCCTATAATTCACCCCTCCACTTT. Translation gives CASRGSSYNSPLHF.

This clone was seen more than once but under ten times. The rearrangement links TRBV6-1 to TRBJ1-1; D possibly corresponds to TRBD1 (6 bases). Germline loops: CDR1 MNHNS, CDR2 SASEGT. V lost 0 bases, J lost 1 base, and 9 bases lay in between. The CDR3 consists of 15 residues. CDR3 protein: CASSEAPGQNTEAFF. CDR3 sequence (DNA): TGTGCCAGCAGTGAAGCCCCGGGACAGAACACTGAAGCTTTCTTT.

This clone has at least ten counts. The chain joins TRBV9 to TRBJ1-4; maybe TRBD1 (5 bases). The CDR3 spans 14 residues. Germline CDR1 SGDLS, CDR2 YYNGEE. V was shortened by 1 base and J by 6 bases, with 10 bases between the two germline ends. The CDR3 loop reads CASSVSTGDEKLFF. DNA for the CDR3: TGTGCCAGCAGCGTATCGACGGGGGATGAAAAACTGTTTTTT.

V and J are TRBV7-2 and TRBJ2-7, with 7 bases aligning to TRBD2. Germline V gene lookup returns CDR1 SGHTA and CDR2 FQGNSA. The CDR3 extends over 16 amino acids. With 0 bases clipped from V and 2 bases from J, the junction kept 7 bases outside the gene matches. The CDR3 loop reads CASSLAMASGAYEQYF. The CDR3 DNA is TGTGCCAGCAGCTTAGCAATGGCTAGCGGAGCCTACGAGCAGTACTTC.

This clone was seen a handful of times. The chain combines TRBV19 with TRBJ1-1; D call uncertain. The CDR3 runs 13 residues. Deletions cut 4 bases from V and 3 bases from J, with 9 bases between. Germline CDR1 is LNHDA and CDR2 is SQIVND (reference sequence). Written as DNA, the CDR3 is TGTGCCAGTAGTAGGAGTTGGGACACTGAAGCTTTCTTT. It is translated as CASSRSWDTEAFF.

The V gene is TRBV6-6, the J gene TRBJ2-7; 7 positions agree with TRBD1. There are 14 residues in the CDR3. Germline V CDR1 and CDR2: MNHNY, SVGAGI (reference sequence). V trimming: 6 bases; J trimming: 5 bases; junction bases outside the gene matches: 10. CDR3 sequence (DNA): TGTGCCAGCAGCCCGGGACAGTTACTCCACGAGCAGTACTTC. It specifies CASSPGQLLHEQYF.